This T cell receptor beta chain originates from a study of cytomegalovirus exposure and HLA in healthy donors. Per the germline V gene, CDR1 is SQVTM and CDR2 is ANQGSEA. There are 14 residues in the CDR3. V was shortened by 5 bases and J by 2 bases, with 13 bases between the two germline ends. PCR used 60 Vbeta primers and 13 Jbeta primers. Measured with immunoSEQ multiplex PCR; TCRdb has only the in-frame clones, and not every one. This table has some 140,000 clones, 76% appearing once. The origin of this receptor is a man between 40 and 49 years old in good health and CMV-seronegative. The sequenced sample consisted of PBMCs. The chain joins TRBV29-1 to TRBJ2-1, with TRBD1 as a possible D gene (6 bases). Written as DNA, the CDR3 is TGCAGCGTTATACTAGGACAGCCCTACAATGAGCAGTTCTTC. This sequence encodes CSVILGQPYNEQFF.